Sequencing of this T cell receptor beta chain was carried out in a study of T cell repertoires in cytomegalovirus infection. This CDR3 contains 13 residues. Per germline, CDR1 DFQATT and CDR2 SNEGSKA (reference sequence). V was pared by 0 bases and J by 5 bases, with 10 bases between. MiXCR, applied by TCRdb to the reads, yields one record per CDR3 protein. The sample carries 350,000 to 550,000 distinct CDR3 sequences, approximately 32% recorded once. The V and J genes are TRBV20-1 and TRBJ1-2; the D gene is possibly TRBD1 (5 bases). The sample consisted of PBMCs. The receptor comes from a human donor in good health (CMV status not recorded). Some clones in this sample may be carry-over from other donors' samples. CDR3 nucleotides: TGCAGTGCTAGAGAGGGGGGACCTTATGGCTACACCTTC. Its translation is CSAREGGPYGYTF.